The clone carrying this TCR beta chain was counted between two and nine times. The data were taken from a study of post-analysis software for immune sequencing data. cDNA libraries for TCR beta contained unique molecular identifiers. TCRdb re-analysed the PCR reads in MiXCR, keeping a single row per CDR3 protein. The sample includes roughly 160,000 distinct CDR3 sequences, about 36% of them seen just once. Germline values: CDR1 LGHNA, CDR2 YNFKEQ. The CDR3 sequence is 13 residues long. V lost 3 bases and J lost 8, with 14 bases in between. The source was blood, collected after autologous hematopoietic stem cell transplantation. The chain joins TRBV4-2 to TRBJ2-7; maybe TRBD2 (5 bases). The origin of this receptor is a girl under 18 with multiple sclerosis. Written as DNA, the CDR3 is TGTGCCAGCAGCCAGACTACCACCGGGCAGCAGTACTTC. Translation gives CASSQTTTGQQYF.